This T cell receptor beta chain was sequenced for a study of cytomegalovirus exposure and HLA in healthy donors (dated by TCRdb to about 2017). Looking at the study overall: According to an earlier analysis of 587 of the donors, roughly 180 million T cells yielded 117 million unique TCR beta sequences and about 300 Gb of sequence data. Around 320 gigabases of sequencing data and approximately 80 million unique TCR sequences were included in an early release covering 500 to 750 HLA-typed donors. Of the roughly 400 genotyped donors, approximately 80% fell in the genetic ancestry cluster associated with self-reported Caucasian donors. The study was designed to test whether signatures of past pathogen exposure could be identified by cataloging public T cell receptors. The T cell repertoires of 666 subjects were profiled by immunosequencing and related to cytomegalovirus serostatus. In addition to the first cohort of around 670 subjects, a separate validation cohort of approximately 110 different subjects was used. High-throughput TCR immunosequencing, statistical association of individual TCRs with disease status, and machine learning were combined to predict cytomegalovirus infection status. To study patterns of TCR occurrence, a later analysis re-analyzed previously published TCR beta repertoires from 550 to 800 donors and added high-resolution HLA genotyping. The later analysis used no new phenotypic data to find candidate immune exposures, relying instead on TCR beta sequences and their occurrence across donors. To decide whether each TCR beta V gene segment behaved as functional or pseudogenic, an earlier analysis of some 540 of the donors relied on high-throughput TCR beta sequencing. Donor age, sex, ethnicity and CMV serostatus were compiled together with the repertoire data. Genome-wide SNP genotypes for about 55% of the 666 donors were used in a later genetic analysis, which treated that subset as a discovery cohort. Every repertoire in the discovery cohort had been generated on one and the same sequencing platform. Class I and class II HLA loci were covered by the typing at four-digit resolution. The number of donors typed differed by locus, with 629-630 for A, B, C, DRB1 and DQB1, roughly 520 for DQA1, 600 to 610 for DPA1, and some 450 for DPB1. A handful of DR-DQ haplotypes were handled as single units for association and clustering because linkage in the cohort was strong. On average, roughly 250,000 unique TCR beta nucleotide sequences were sequenced per donor among a few hundred genotyped donors of the cohort, with around 19% of those sequences being non-productive. What the authors observed across the whole study: Strong co-occurrence of HLA alleles, especially DR and DQ, made assigning TCR associations to individual alleles difficult. In an earlier analysis of around 500 of the donors, most TCR beta V segments appeared in productive rearrangements about 87% or about 30% of the time, broadly matching IMGT annotations. Because the 87-base-pair reads could not distinguish some IMGT-functional V segments, including TRBV6-2 and TRBV6-3, those segments were excluded. A later analysis found that most CMV-associated TCR beta chains appeared HLA-restricted, with HLA associations seemingly driven largely by CMV exposure. In both the original and validation cohorts, the classifier was reported to diagnose cytomegalovirus status with high specificity and sensitivity. A few of the identified cytomegalovirus-associated TCR beta chains were confirmed in vitro to be specific for cytomegalovirus antigens. A total of 150 to 200 TCR beta chains were listed by the study as associated with cytomegalovirus. The authors suggested that the approach could potentially be generalized to other disease states and immunological phenotypes. In a later analysis, HLA-associated TCR beta chains were found to be more clonally expanded and to have lower generation probabilities than equally common non-associated chains. CMV serostatus was the only immune exposure information available for the cohort. An association between a missense DCLRE1C variant and V-gene and J-gene trimming of TCR beta chains was found in a later genetic analysis and replicated in an independent cohort. Linkage disequilibrium might explain the correlated functional status among segregating V segments, but an unknown experimental factor could not be ruled out. Only TCR beta chains were sequenced in this cohort, and the absence of alpha or paired-chain data limited detectable features. Roughly uniform sequencing depth across donors was assumed in presence/absence analyses, although this assumption may not hold. Because counts were too low, approximately 15 rarely observed V segments, including chromosome 9 orphons, were excluded from the earlier analysis of fewer than 650 of the donors. Across donors, most TCR sequences were observed very rarely, whereas some public TCRs were present in many individuals. In a later genetic analysis, fewer N-insertions in productive TCRs were reported among donors in an Asian-associated ancestry cluster than the approximately 630-donor mean. A group of highly shared sequence variants was considered likely to be a technical artifact of the sequencing pipeline. A further reported finding was that TCR beta sequences accurately predicted the HLA-A and HLA-B alleles for most subjects in the first cohort. HLA typing was unavailable for some donors at each locus, so association tests used only the typed subset. At a false discovery rate of 0.05, a later analysis linked about 17,000 TCR beta sequences to specific HLA alleles. Several of the top co-occurrence clusters appeared to be linked to parvovirus B19, influenza, CMV and Epstein-Barr virus, according to a later analysis. According to a later analysis, TCR association rates differed among HLA loci, with DRB1 alleles showing the most associated TCRs and HLA-C alleles showing the fewest.

The cohort comprised approximately 700 healthy bone marrow donors. Cohort members were all nominally healthy when sampled, although unrecorded immune exposures were likely present. The donor was CMV seropositive and belonged to the group of 270 or so seropositive cohort members. A peripheral blood sample was provided by each donor, and peripheral blood mononuclear cells were used for TCR beta sequencing. Genomic DNA was extracted from the blood cell samples with the Qiagen DNeasy Blood Extraction Kit. As regards this clone: Its antigen has not been determined.

Library preparation employed the immunoSEQ multiplex PCR assay. For the multiplex PCR, a mixture combining 60 forward primers for TCR Vbeta segments and 13 reverse primers for TCR Jbeta segments was used. Amplification of the CDR3 region of rearranged TCR beta genes was performed with a multiplex PCR assay on genomic DNA. On the Illumina HiSeq System, the amplified TCR beta libraries were sequenced as 87-base-pair reads. On the authors' methods: In a later analysis, roughly 80 million unique TCR beta chains were counted across the approximately 640 repertoires, and approximately 11 million of these chains were shared by at least two donors. Raw reads were error-corrected and collapsed into unique sequences with a nearest-neighbor algorithm that merged closely related sequences to remove PCR and sequencing errors. CDR3 sequences were aligned to IMGT reference sequences to assign V, D and J gene segments. Each retained sequence needed at least a six-nucleotide match to both a V gene segment and a J gene segment. A rearrangement counted as productive if the CDR3 had no stop codons and remained in frame with V and J, and every other rearrangement counted as non-productive. Following IMGT convention, CDR3 was defined as the stretch from the second conserved V-encoded cysteine to the conserved J-encoded phenylalanine. The earlier analysis of some 540 of the donors excluded any sequence lacking an unambiguous match to a single V gene segment. An earlier analysis of a few hundred of the donors called V segments functional above 56.7% productive rearrangements and segregating when the between-donor standard deviation exceeded 5%. A statistical classification framework was developed to diagnose cytomegalovirus status using the catalog of TCR beta chain sequences. In a later analysis, TCR nucleotide sequences were compared against IMGT/GENE-DB human TR gene sequences so that V and J genes could be assigned. A later analysis assigned CDR3 sequences and most-parsimonious VDJ recombination scenarios with the TCRdist pipeline. A later analysis defined each TCR beta chain by its CDR3 amino acid sequence plus V-gene family, and excluded reads lacking a unique V-gene family. A later analysis removed several hundred highly shared, low-generation-probability nucleotide sequences to deal with suspected cross-contamination and a sequencing artifact. A later analysis calculated a clonal expansion index for each public chain from normalized within-repertoire ranks of inferred template counts. In a later analysis, generation probabilities were computed using a VDJ recombination model fitted to out-of-frame rearrangements, and the results were checked against IGoR. Hypergeometric tests were used in a later analysis to score TCR-TCR, TCR-HLA and TCR-CMV co-occurrence, with a repertoire-size bias correction applied to the TCR pairs. In a later analysis, false discovery rates were estimated by permuting HLA or CMV assignments 20 times. In a later analysis, co-occurring TCRs were grouped using DBSCAN, and TCRdist sequence similarity was added for clustering within HLA-allele-positive subsets. For co-occurrence clustering, repertoires with fewer than 30,000 or more than 120,000 public chains were excluded, along with five repertoires with anomalous nucleotide sharing. Drawn from immuneACCESS, this table holds only the in-frame rearrangements with V and J called that TCRdb kept. Clones are partly lost; checked studies trace under half to an unresolved V gene and leave the rest unexplained. V, J and clone size reflect that table, while D and trimming were determined from the DNA. The sample table includes approximately 58,000 clones. Approximately 5.3% of the sample belongs to the ten largest clones.

The germline V gene provides CDR1 MGHRA and CDR2 YSYEKL. The CDR3 contains 17 residues, cysteine and phenylalanine counted. Solely the CDR3 DNA is kept, with 51 bases framed from the first base. V is cut back by 4 bases and J by 2 bases, with 13 bases in the junction unmatched. The specimen was PBMCs. The clonotype was recovered from a man aged 25-40 years in good health and CMV-seropositive. Rearrangement joined TRBV4-1 to TRBJ2-7, and TRBD1 aligns with 8 junction nucleotides. The CDR3: CASSLDHSPGGPYEQYF. The DNA sequence reads TGCGCCAGCAGCCTAGATCACTCGCCAGGGGGCCCCTACGAGCAGTACTTC.